A single sample gave rise to the 7 T cell receptor beta chains below, sequenced in a study of vaccination effects on CD4 cells after COVID-19. Sequenced by immunoSEQ multiplex PCR; TCRdb stores in-frame clones only, minus some. The data show roughly 71,000 clones, with around four fifths seen just once and around 0.94% held by the top ten. These receptors have no identified antigens. Pools of viral peptides were used by the ViraFEST assay to expand antigen-specific CD4+ T cells ahead of sequencing. Researchers isolated CD4+ T cells once roughly nine days of culture had elapsed. Each participant received a vaccine that was either BNT162b2 or mRNA-1273, given as two doses. Sequencing was performed on CD4+ T cells from PBMCs cultured with HCoV-OC43 spike peptides, taken after COVID-19 vaccination. Specified subset: HCoV-OC43 spike overlapping peptide pool stimulation. Source of these receptors: a human donor who received a COVID-19 vaccine.

The chain combines TRBV25-1 with TRBJ2-3, with D maybe TRBD2 (5 bases). Trimming cost V 5 bases and J 4 bases, with 10 bases left between them. Germline V gives CDR1 MGHDK, CDR2 SYGVNS. This CDR3 is 13 amino acids long. Here the CDR3 reads CASSNAGADTQYF. CDR3 in DNA: TGTGCCAGCAGTAACGCGGGTGCAGATACGCAGTATTTT. Complete variable domain (other parts from reference TRBV25-1 and TRBJ2-3): EADIYQTPRYLVIGTGKKITLECSQTMGHDKMYWYQQDPGMELHLIHYSYGVNSTEKGDLSSESTVSRIRTEHFPLTLESARPSHTSQYLCASSNAGADTQYFGPGTRLTVL.

J is TRBJ1-5 and V is TRBV5-8, with a possible D match to TRBD1 (5 bases). Trimming removed 2 bases from V and 1 base from J, with 16 bases in between. The germline CDR1 and CDR2 sequences are SGHTS and YDEGEE. The CDR3 length is 17 residues. CDR3 bases: TGTGCCAGCAGCTTACGGGGCCCGGGCAGAAGCAATCAGCCCCAGCATTTT. Amino acids: CASSLRGPGRSNQPQHF.

V gene TRBV6-6 combines with J gene TRBJ1-6; possible D gene TRBD1, 6 bases. CDR1 and CDR2 (germline): MNHNY, SVGAGI (reference sequence). The CDR3 contains 15 residues. V lost 5 bases and J lost 8, with 16 bases in between. CDR3 residues: CASSRAGADDSPLHF. The DNA of the CDR3 is TGTGCCAGCAGTCGAGCAGGGGCCGATGATTCACCCCTCCACTTT.

The V gene is TRBV18, the J gene TRBJ2-5; D is unclear. The germline V and J ends were trimmed by 3 bases and 3 bases, with 8 bases remaining between them. Germline V gene data show CDR1 as KGHSH and CDR2 as LQKENI. The CDR3 is 13 residues long. CDR3 sequence: CASSPGSKETQYF. As DNA, the CDR3 is TGTGCCAGCTCACCCGGCAGTAAAGAGACCCAGTACTTC.

The genes are TRBV11-2 and TRBJ2-6; D unresolved. Between the trimmed V and J ends, which lost 5 bases and 0 bases, there was a span of 20 bases. The CDR3 loop spans 19 amino acids. The germline gives CDR1 SGHAT, CDR2 FQNNGV. CDR3 protein: CASSTSLRAGPSGANVLTF. CDR3 bases: TGTGCCAGCAGCACGTCCTTAAGGGCAGGCCCCTCTGGGGCCAACGTCCTGACTTTC.

The rearrangement joins TRBV15 to TRBJ2-3; possibly TRBD1 or TRBD2 for D (5 bases each). Deletions cut 5 bases from V and 5 bases from J, with 14 bases between. Germline assignment: CDR1 LNHNV and CDR2 YYDKDF (reference sequence). The CDR3 extends over 14 amino acids. The CDR3 spells CATSPRSGGDTQYF. The CDR3 DNA is TGTGCCACCAGCCCCCGTTCTGGGGGAGATACGCAGTATTTT.

The V gene is TRBV18, the J gene TRBJ1-1, with 9 bases that match TRBD1. This CDR3 contains 19 residues. Germline CDR1 reads KGHSH; CDR2 reads LQKENI. Losses at the gene ends were 3 bases for V and 5 bases for J; bases not matched to a gene: 19. The CDR3: CASSPTIGDRANPATEAFF. The CDR3 DNA reads TGTGCCAGCTCACCTACAATCGGGGACAGGGCAAACCCAGCGACTGAAGCTTTCTTT. Using reference TRBV18 and TRBJ1-1 for the parts outside the CDR3, the full variable domain is NAGVMQNPRHLVRRRGQEARLRCSPMKGHSHVYWYRQLPEEGLKFMVYLQKENIIDESGMPKERFSAEFPKEGPSILRIQQVVRGDSAAYFCASSPTIGDRANPATEAFFGQGTRLTVV.